Listed here are 13 T cell receptor beta chains from one sample, sequenced in a study of cytomegalovirus exposure and HLA in healthy donors. Produced via immunoSEQ multiplex PCR; TCRdb's table is partial and in-frame only. The sample includes around 91,000 clones, approximately 93% of them seen just once. Sequenced: PBMCs. The receptors were gathered from a woman in her twenties or thirties in good health and CMV-seropositive.

J is TRBJ2-7 and V is TRBV6-5, with 11 bases fitting TRBD2. The ends lost 7 bases at V and 2 bases at J; junction bases unmatched: 4. The CDR3 spans 14 residues. Germline loops: CDR1 MNHEY, CDR2 SVGAGI. CDR3 DNA sequence: TGTGCCAGCAAAGTAGCGGGAGGGCCCTACGAGCAGTACTTC. The encoded protein is CASKVAGGPYEQYF.

The CDR3 bases are TGTGCCAGCAAGACCAGGGGCCTGAACACTGAAGCTTTCTTT. Translating gives CASKTRGLNTEAFF. This chain uses TRBV2 with TRBJ1-1; tentative D call: TRBD1 (6 bases). The germline CDR1 and CDR2 sequences are SNHLY and FYNNEI. Trimming shortened V by 7 bases and J by 0 bases, and 12 bases separated the two germline ends. The length of the CDR3 is 14 residues.

J is TRBJ2-5 and V is TRBV11-2; D possibly corresponds to TRBD1 (5 bases). In germline, CDR1 is SGHAT, CDR2 FQNNGV. V lost 5 bases to trimming and J lost 4 bases, with 17 bases between them. CDR3 size: 15 residues. The CDR3 is CASSPRVDERETQYF. In DNA, the CDR3 is TGTGCCAGCAGCCCCAGGGTGGACGAAAGAGAGACCCAGTACTTC.

The chain employs TRBV19 and TRBJ2-7; 8 bases align to TRBD1. The CDR3 totals 13 residues. V lost 9 bases, J lost 9 bases, and 13 bases stayed unmatched. The V gene's germline CDR1 is LNHDA and CDR2 SQIVND (reference sequence). Here the CDR3 DNA reads TGTGCCAGCCCCCCAGGGGGCAGCTGCGGGCAGTACTTC. Protein sequence: CASPPGGSCGQYF.

V gene TRBV2 combines with J gene TRBJ2-5, with 7 bases identical to TRBD2. The CDR3 covers 15 residues. V lost 1 base to trimming and J lost 2 bases; unmatched junction nucleotides: 4. Germline CDR1 is SNHLY and CDR2 is FYNNEI. CDR3 amino acids: CASSEGPLAQETQYF. As DNA, the CDR3 is TGTGCCAGCAGTGAAGGGCCACTAGCGCAAGAGACCCAGTACTTC.

The chain combines TRBV29-1 with TRBJ2-2; D is unresolved. This CDR3 has 12 amino acids. Trimming took 4 bases from V and 1 from J, leaving 4 bases between them. Germline V gene lookup returns CDR1 SQVTM and CDR2 ANQGSEA. CDR3: CSVAGNTGELFF. The CDR3 coding sequence is TGCAGCGTTGCCGGGAACACCGGGGAGCTGTTTTTT.

The chain links TRBV27 to TRBJ2-2; D unresolved. V lost 4 bases and J lost 7, with 16 bases in between. The length of the CDR3 is 15 residues. Per germline, CDR1 MNHEY and CDR2 SMNVEV (reference sequence). This CDR3 reads CASSYEGTTLGELFF. In DNA, the CDR3 is TGTGCCAGCAGTTACGAAGGCACGACACTCGGGGAGCTGTTTTTT.

In this sample, this clone turned up a few times. V gene TRBV6-4 combines with J gene TRBJ1-1; possible D gene TRBD1, 5 bases. Looked up from germline, CDR1 is MRHNA and CDR2 is SNTAGT. V was cut by 5 bases and J by 1 base, with 8 bases left in between. This CDR3 is 13 amino acids long. CDR3 region: CASSLDRNTEAFF. The CDR3 DNA sequence: TGTGCCAGCAGTTTAGACAGGAACACTGAAGCTTTCTTT.

This sequence joins TRBV29-1 and TRBJ2-1; D perhaps matches TRBD2 (6 bases). Trimming removed 6 bases at V and 8 bases at J, with 23 bases between. The CDR3 covers 15 residues. CDR1 is SQVTM, CDR2 ANQGSEA, per germline. As DNA, the CDR3 is TGCAGCGTAGCAAGTTGGGACTCAAGGGGTGATGAGCAGTTCTTC. This gives the protein CSVASWDSRGDEQFF.

The chain employs TRBV7-9 and TRBJ2-1; 12 nucleotides agree with TRBD2. This CDR3 spans 15 amino acids. V was pared by 0 bases and J by 15 bases, with 9 bases of the junction left unmatched. In germline, CDR1 is SEHNR, CDR2 FQNEAQ (reference sequence). The CDR3 loop is CASSLAGPSGRDGFF. The CDR3 coding sequence is TGTGCCAGCAGCTTAGCTGGGCCTAGCGGGAGGGACGGGTTCTTC.

This clone was detected only once. V usage is TRBV7-3 and J usage is TRBJ2-3, with 7 nucleotides matching TRBD2. J lost 1 base, V lost 5 bases, and 6 bases had no gene match. This CDR3 comprises 15 residues. Germline V CDR1 and CDR2: SGHTA, FQGTGA. CDR3 sequence (DNA): TGTGCCAGCAGCATTGTTGCGGGAGGCACAGATACGCAGTATTTT. Translation gives CASSIVAGGTDTQYF.

Notes on this clone: Sequence at one end of the junction differs from germline and may be a read error. In DNA, the CDR3 is TGTGCCAGCAGCTTGGGCGGCAGGGGGAGCAGAGATACGCAGTATTTT. Translating gives CASSLGGRGSRDTQYF. The V call is TRBV7-6, the J call TRBJ2-3, with 7 bases aligning to TRBD1. Germline CDR1 is SGHVS and CDR2 is FNYEAQ. This CDR3 spans 16 amino acids.

This chain uses TRBV9 with TRBJ2-1, with TRBD2 identical over 8 bases. The V and J ends lost 4 bases and 0 bases, in that order; junction bases with no gene match: 6. This CDR3 has 16 amino acids. Per germline, CDR1 SGDLS and CDR2 YYNGEE. This CDR3 is CASSLTSGSSYNEQFF. Written as DNA, the CDR3 is TGTGCCAGCAGCCTTACTAGCGGAAGCTCCTACAATGAGCAGTTCTTC.